These T cell receptor beta chains were read from a single sample in a study of cytomegalovirus exposure and HLA in healthy donors. The assay was immunoSEQ multiplex PCR, and TCRdb's table has in-frame clones only and misses some. Among 150,000 to 200,000 clones, around 82% were seen once, and the ten largest hold 1.5% to 2%. The sequenced material came from PBMCs. The receptor source for this set is a man between 18 and 29 years old in good health and CMV-seronegative. Each CDR3 is given with its conserved first and last residue. Fields, in order: D gene, V gene, J gene, clone size, CDR3 protein, CDR3 DNA. A D gene is named only where the DNA matches it firmly. Rows may omit the clone size; those that give it use once, few, many or a size class.

D: .
V: TRBV4-3
J: TRBJ1-2
size: .
CDR3: CASSQDLWGVRLVDGYTF
DNA: TGCGCCAGCAGCCAAGATCTCTGGGGGGTGAGACTCGTCGATGGCTACACCTTC

D: TRBD2
V: TRBV7-9
J: TRBJ2-1
size: once
CDR3: CASSHKIGGVGTLNEQFF
DNA: TGTGCCAGCAGCCACAAAATCGGGGGGGTCGGTACCCTCAATGAGCAGTTCTTC

D: .
V: TRBV4-1
J: TRBJ1-4
size: once
CDR3: CASSQVWPLGDEKLFF
DNA: TGCGCCAGCAGCCAAGTCTGGCCACTAGGCGATGAAAAACTGTTTTTT

D: .
V: TRBV9
J: TRBJ2-7
size: .
CDR3: CASSVTDRQGPYEQYF
DNA: TGTGCCAGCAGCGTAACGGATCGGCAGGGGCCCTACGAGCAGTACTTC

D: TRBD2
V: TRBV11-1
J: TRBJ2-1
size: .
CDR3: CASSPYPGLAFTYNEQFF
DNA: TGTGCCAGCAGCCCCTACCCGGGACTAGCCTTTACCTACAATGAGCAGTTCTTC

D: TRBD2
V: TRBV7-8
J: TRBJ2-6
size: .
CDR3: CASSRVAGGLPGANVLTF
DNA: TGTGCCAGCAGCCGCGTTGCGGGGGGGCTACCGGGGGCCAACGTCCTGACTTTC

D: TRBD1
V: TRBV7-2
J: TRBJ1-2
size: .
CDR3: CASNPSRQGFIYGYTF
DNA: TGTGCCAGCAACCCTTCCAGACAGGGGTTTATCTATGGCTACACCTTC

D: TRBD2
V: TRBV9
J: TRBJ2-5
size: few
CDR3: CASSVSLSAGGLEYQETQYF
DNA: TGTGCCAGCAGCGTCAGTCTTTCAGCGGGGGGGCTCGAGTACCAAGAGACCCAGTACTTC

D: .
V: TRBV16
J: TRBJ1-5
size: .
CDR3: CASSQGGRGQPQHF
DNA: TGTGCCAGCAGCCAAGGGGGGAGGGGGCAGCCCCAGCATTTT

D: TRBD1
V: TRBV9
J: TRBJ2-4
size: .
CDR3: CASSTRTGDIQYF
DNA: TGTGCCAGCAGCACAAGGACAGGGGACATTCAGTACTTC

D: TRBD1
V: TRBV28
J: TRBJ2-2
size: .
CDR3: CASLQGTGELFF
DNA: TGTGCCAGCTTACAGGGGACCGGGGAGCTGTTTTTT

D: .
V: TRBV7-2
J: TRBJ1-5
size: .
CDR3: CASSTTRRGNQPQHF
DNA: TGTGCCAGCAGCACGACACGGCGAGGCAATCAGCCCCAGCATTTT

D: .
V: TRBV7-2
J: TRBJ2-5
size: .
CDR3: CASSFGGVETQYF
DNA: TGTGCCAGCAGCTTTGGAGGAGTGGAGACCCAGTACTTC

D: .
V: TRBV9
J: TRBJ1-2
size: few
CDR3: CASSLRQTPYGYTF
DNA: TGTGCCAGCAGTCTACGACAGACTCCCTATGGCTACACCTTC

D: TRBD2
V: TRBV7-3
J: TRBJ2-1
size: .
CDR3: CASSAASGTYNEQFF
DNA: TGTGCCAGCAGCGCAGCTAGCGGGACTTACAATGAGCAGTTCTTC

D: .
V: TRBV7-3
J: TRBJ2-7
size: .
CDR3: CASSLTLGPIHEQYF
DNA: TGTGCCAGCAGCTTAACTCTGGGCCCCATTCACGAGCAGTACTTC

D: TRBD2
V: TRBV7-2
J: TRBJ2-7
size: few
CDR3: CASSGRTSGGNEQYF
DNA: TGTGCCAGCAGCGGGAGGACTAGCGGGGGAAACGAGCAGTACTTC

D: .
V: TRBV28
J: TRBJ1-2
size: .
CDR3: CASSLFPTANYGHTF
DNA: TGTGCCAGCAGTTTATTCCCGACAGCTAACTATGGCCACACCTTC

D: TRBD1
V: TRBV4-3
J: TRBJ1-6
size: few
CDR3: CASSQTLDRAGSPLHF
DNA: TGCGCCAGCAGCCAAACTTTGGACAGGGCGGGTTCACCCCTCCACTTT

D: TRBD2
V: TRBV2
J: TRBJ2-1
size: .
CDR3: CASSEGGGPYNEQFF
DNA: TGTGCCAGCAGTGAAGGGGGAGGGCCCTACAATGAGCAGTTCTTC

D: .
V: TRBV7-9
J: TRBJ1-6
size: .
CDR3: CASSFGQTASPLHF
DNA: TGTGCCAGCAGCTTCGGACAGACGGCTTCACCCCTCCACTTT

D: .
V: TRBV14
J: TRBJ2-3
size: once
CDR3: CASSQVTDTQYF
DNA: TGTGCCAGCAGCCAAGTAACAGATACGCAGTATTTT

D: TRBD1
V: TRBV19
J: TRBJ2-1
size: .
CDR3: CASSPRDRVDNEQFF
DNA: TGTGCCAGTAGCCCCCGGGACAGGGTCGACAATGAGCAGTTCTTC

D: TRBD1
V: TRBV4-2
J: TRBJ1-5
size: .
CDR3: CASSQATGVGNQPQHF
DNA: TGTGCCAGCAGCCAGGCGACAGGGGTCGGCAATCAGCCCCAGCATTTT

D: TRBD2
V: TRBV9
J: TRBJ2-2
size: .
CDR3: CASSVAGAGVRNTGELFF
DNA: TGTGCCAGCAGCGTAGCTGGGGCGGGAGTCAGGAACACCGGGGAGCTGTTTTTT

D: .
V: TRBV6-1
J: TRBJ1-5
size: .
CDR3: CASSGAANNQPQHF
DNA: TGTGCCAGCAGTGGAGCAGCTAACAATCAGCCCCAGCATTTT

D: .
V: TRBV5-6
J: TRBJ2-6
size: .
CDR3: CASSLGPTGANVLTF
DNA: TGTGCCAGCAGCTTGGGTCCCACTGGGGCCAACGTCCTGACTTTC

D: TRBD2
V: TRBV6-6
J: TRBJ2-1
size: .
CDR3: CASSPWGGTYNEQFF
DNA: TGTGCCAGCAGCCCCTGGGGGGGGACCTACAATGAGCAGTTCTTC

D: TRBD1
V: TRBV5-5
J: TRBJ1-3
size: .
CDR3: CASSLDRAGNTIYF
DNA: TGTGCCAGCAGTTTAGACAGGGCTGGAAACACCATATATTTT

D: .
V: TRBV18
J: TRBJ2-1
size: .
CDR3: CASSPPAGYRNEQFF
DNA: TGTGCCAGCTCACCACCGGCGGGATATAGAAATGAGCAGTTCTTC

D: .
V: TRBV7-9
J: TRBJ1-6
size: .
CDR3: CASSPLNNSPLHF
DNA: TGTGCCAGCAGCCCCCTTAATAATTCACCCCTCCACTTT

D: .
V: TRBV6-4
J: TRBJ1-2
size: few
CDR3: CASSPEASENGYTF
DNA: TGTGCCAGCAGTCCAGAGGCGTCAGAGAATGGCTACACCTTC

D: TRBD1
V: TRBV7-6
J: TRBJ1-2
size: .
CDR3: CASSLGRTGLINYGYTF
DNA: TGTGCCAGCAGCTTAGGTAGGACAGGATTAATTAACTATGGCTACACCTTC

D: .
V: TRBV14
J: TRBJ1-2
size: .
CDR3: CASSPGTFDGYTF
DNA: TGTGCCAGCAGCCCGGGTACTTTCGATGGCTACACCTTC

D: .
V: TRBV6-1
J: TRBJ1-2
size: .
CDR3: CASTAATRGYGYTF
DNA: TGTGCCAGCACAGCAGCGACCCGGGGCTATGGCTACACCTTC

D: .
V: TRBV9
J: TRBJ1-2
size: .
CDR3: CASSLRGGVGGYTF
DNA: TGTGCCAGCAGCCTCCGGGGAGGGGTCGGTGGCTACACCTTC

D: .
V: TRBV27
J: TRBJ2-3
size: .
CDR3: CASSYSATSTDTQYF
DNA: TGTGCCAGCAGTTATAGCGCGACTAGCACAGATACGCAGTATTTT

D: TRBD1
V: TRBV2
J: TRBJ1-5
size: .
CDR3: CASSVTGADNQPQHF
DNA: TGTGCCAGCAGCGTGACAGGGGCCGACAATCAGCCCCAGCATTTT

D: .
V: TRBV7-9
J: TRBJ2-7
size: .
CDR3: CASSDGSYEQYF
DNA: TGTGCCAGCAGCGACGGGAGCTACGAGCAGTACTTC

D: .
V: TRBV6-1
J: TRBJ1-2
size: .
CDR3: CASSEDGQIFDGYTF
DNA: TGTGCCAGCAGTGAGGACGGACAGATATTCGATGGCTACACCTTC

D: TRBD2
V: TRBV2
J: TRBJ2-7
size: .
CDR3: CASSEAAMRGGSYEQYF
DNA: TGTGCCAGCAGTGAAGCAGCAATGCGGGGGGGATCCTACGAGCAGTACTTC

D: .
V: TRBV27
J: TRBJ2-7
size: .
CDR3: CASSLEGAGGSPYEQYF
DNA: TGTGCCAGCAGTTTGGAGGGGGCTGGGGGATCCCCTTACGAGCAGTACTTC

D: .
V: TRBV4-1
J: TRBJ2-6
size: .
CDR3: CASSQDGAGSGANVLTF
DNA: TGCGCCAGCAGCCAAGATGGAGCCGGATCTGGGGCCAACGTCCTGACTTTC

D: TRBD1
V: TRBV10-3
J: TRBJ1-2
size: .
CDR3: CAISESGTGGASNYGYTF
DNA: TGTGCCATCAGTGAGTCGGGGACAGGGGGCGCGTCTAACTATGGCTACACCTTC

D: .
V: TRBV11-2
J: TRBJ2-7
size: once
CDR3: CASSLDASPSSNYEQYF
DNA: TGTGCCAGCAGCTTAGATGCCAGCCCTAGCTCCAACTACGAGCAGTACTTC